This TCR beta chain was recovered during a study of early T cells in non-severe SARS-CoV-2 infection. This clonotype was seen many times. The protocol attached unique molecular identifiers to individual cDNA molecules. Each CDR3 protein gets one entry after TCRdb re-called the 5' RACE reads with MiXCR. The sample has some 48,000 distinct CDR3 sequences, over 10% seen once; the top ten hold roughly 10%. Trimming cost V 4 bases and J 4 bases; bases outside gene matches: 9. CDR3 size: 15 residues. Germline CDR1 SGHDN, CDR2 FVKESK. The sequence came from an adult who was a healthcare worker with PCR-confirmed SARS-CoV-2 infection or an uninfected control (not recorded which). Input material: whole blood. The V gene is TRBV14, the J gene TRBJ2-7, with 8 bases lining up with TRBD2. CDR3 DNA: TGTGCCAGCAGCCTCTCCGATCGGGGGGGATACGAGCAGTACTTC. It encodes CASSLSDRGGYEQYF.